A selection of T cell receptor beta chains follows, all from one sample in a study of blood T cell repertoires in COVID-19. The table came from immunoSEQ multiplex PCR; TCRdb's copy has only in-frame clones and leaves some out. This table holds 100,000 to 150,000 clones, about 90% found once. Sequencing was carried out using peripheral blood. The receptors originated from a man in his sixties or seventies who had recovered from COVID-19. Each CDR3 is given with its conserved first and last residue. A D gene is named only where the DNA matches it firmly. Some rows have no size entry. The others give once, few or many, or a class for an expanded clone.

CDR3: CASSKGGTDPGELFF
DNA: TGCGCCAGCAGCAAAGGAGGGACGGACCCCGGGGAGCTGTTTTTT
J: TRBJ2-2
size: -
D: -
V: TRBV5-1

CDR3: CAISWTGGTAGYTF
DNA: TGTGCCATCAGTTGGACAGGGGGAACGGCTGGCTACACCTTC
J: TRBJ1-2
size: -
D: TRBD1
V: TRBV10-3

CDR3: CASSVVGGEKLFF
DNA: TGTGCCAGCAGCGTAGTAGGGGGAGAAAAACTGTTTTTT
J: TRBJ1-4
size: -
D: -
V: TRBV9

CDR3: CASSPLTGGSSGELFF
DNA: TGCGCCAGCAGCCCCCTGACAGGGGGCAGTTCCGGGGAGCTGTTTTTT
J: TRBJ2-2
size: few
D: TRBD1
V: TRBV5-1

CDR3: CASSLVLRDTEAFF
DNA: TGTGCCAGCAGCTTAGTTTTGAGGGACACTGAAGCTTTCTTT
J: TRBJ1-1
size: few
D: -
V: TRBV7-9

CDR3: CASSYRQYNEQFF
DNA: TGTGCCAGCAGCTACAGACAGTACAATGAGCAGTTCTTC
J: TRBJ2-1
size: -
D: -
V: TRBV11-1

CDR3: CASSPAGGRSSYEQYF
DNA: TGTGCCAGTAGCCCAGCGGGAGGAAGGAGCTCCTACGAGCAGTACTTC
J: TRBJ2-7
size: -
D: TRBD2
V: TRBV19

CDR3: CASSSPGTGNGYTF
DNA: TGTGCCAGCAGTTCTCCCGGGACAGGGAATGGCTACACCTTC
J: TRBJ1-2
size: -
D: TRBD1
V: TRBV28

CDR3: CATSDPTSVGRFEQFF
DNA: TGTGCCACCAGTGACCCGACTAGCGTCGGAAGGTTTGAGCAGTTCTTC
J: TRBJ2-1
size: few
D: TRBD2
V: TRBV24-1

CDR3: CASSLAGTGATSSGYTF
DNA: TGCGCCAGCAGCTTGGCAGGGACAGGGGCTACGTCGAGTGGCTACACCTTC
J: TRBJ1-2
size: -
D: TRBD1
V: TRBV5-1

CDR3: CASKPGGRDTEAFF
DNA: TGTGCCAGTAAACCCGGGGGTAGGGACACTGAAGCTTTCTTT
J: TRBJ1-1
size: -
D: -
V: TRBV19

CDR3: CATSEAGGPDNYGYTF
DNA: TGTGCCACCAGTGAGGCAGGGGGGCCCGATAACTATGGCTACACCTTC
J: TRBJ1-2
size: -
D: TRBD1
V: TRBV24-1